The 5 T cell receptor beta chains below come from one sample, sequenced in a study of T cell responses to AZD1222 COVID-19 vaccine. Only in-frame clones appear in the TCRdb table, and some are missing; sequencing was by immunoSEQ multiplex PCR. There are about 79,000 clones in the sample; around 90% occur only once, and roughly 7% lies in the top ten. Here the sequenced sample was peripheral blood, taken on day 0 of MenACWY control vaccination. The receptors here all came from an adult in good health.

This chain joins TRBV19 and TRBJ2-7; 8 bases fit TRBD1. The V gene's germline CDR1 is LNHDA and CDR2 SQIVND (reference sequence). This CDR3 has 14 amino acids. V shed 1 base, J shed 5 bases, and the junction held 4 bases outside the gene matches. CDR3 residues: CASSIAVTGDEQYF. The CDR3 DNA is TGTGCCAGTAGTATAGCCGTGACAGGGGACGAGCAGTACTTC.

The V gene is TRBV9, the J gene TRBJ1-2; TRBD1 might be the D (5 bases). Germline CDR1 is SGDLS and CDR2 is YYNGEE. There are 13 residues in the CDR3. Trimming pared 0 bases from V and 6 bases from J, leaving 9 bases between. The DNA of the CDR3 is TGTGCCAGCAGCGTAGGCAGGGAGGATGGCTACACCTTC. Amino acid sequence: CASSVGREDGYTF.

The chain carries TRBV9 and TRBJ2-3; D is unresolved. Germline CDR1 and CDR2: SGDLS and YYNGEE. The CDR3 is 14 residues long. Between the trimmed V and J ends, which lost 3 bases and 6 bases, there was a span of 14 bases. CDR3 sequence (DNA): TGTGCCAGCAGCGCAAGGCCCAAGCAGGATACGCAGTATTTT. It is translated as CASSARPKQDTQYF.

The V and J genes are TRBV5-1 and TRBJ2-3; 12 nucleotides match TRBD2. The CDR3 length is 17 residues. Losses at the gene ends were 2 bases for V and 0 bases for J; bases not matched to a gene: 4. The germline gives CDR1 SGHRS, CDR2 YFSETQ. In nucleotides, the CDR3 is TGCGCCAGCAGCTTATTTGGACTAGCGGGGAGCACAGATACGCAGTATTTT. This encodes CASSLFGLAGSTDTQYF.

The V gene is TRBV7-2, the J gene TRBJ2-1; no firm D call. V was cut by 1 base and J by 6 bases, with 7 bases left in between. This CDR3 comprises 13 residues. CDR1 SGHTA and CDR2 FQGNSA come from the germline V gene. In nucleotides, the CDR3 is TGTGCCAGCAGCTTAGTTGGCGGCAATGAGCAGTTCTTC. It specifies CASSLVGGNEQFF.